Below are 29 T cell receptor beta chains sequenced from a single sample in a study of blood T cells in healthy people across ages. A second PCR, run for about 7 to 11 cycles, used a sample-barcoded 5' primer plus a J-beta primer mix. Via MiXCR, TCRdb re-called the 5' RACE reads, giving one row per CDR3 protein. The sample holds about 670,000 distinct CDR3 sequences, approximately 52% seen once. The specimen was blood. The source of these receptors is a woman aged 80 or older in good health.

This clonotype has just a few counts. The V gene is TRBV4-2, the J gene TRBJ2-7; a possible D gene is TRBD2 (6 bases). Germline CDR1 LGHNA, CDR2 YNFKEQ. V lost 0 bases and J lost 2, with 14 bases in between. This CDR3 contains 16 residues. The CDR3 protein is CASSQEVRGTTYEQYF. CDR3 in DNA: TGTGCCAGCAGCCAAGAGGTGCGGGGAACCACCTACGAGCAGTACTTC.

This clonotype appeared many times. The chain uses TRBV9 and TRBJ2-5, with D perhaps being TRBD1 or TRBD2 (5 bases each). Per germline, CDR1 SGDLS and CDR2 YYNGEE. Trimming took 2 bases from V and 13 from J, leaving 15 bases between them. The CDR3 spans 12 residues. The CDR3 reads CASSVDSDRMYF. The CDR3 region has the DNA TGTGCCAGCAGCGTGGATAGCGACAGAATGTACTTC.

Many counts were recorded for this clonotype. The genes are TRBV20-1 and TRBJ2-3; possible D gene TRBD2, 5 bases. Germline V CDR1 and CDR2: DFQATT, SNEGSKA (reference sequence). The CDR3 covers 16 residues. Trimming stripped 5 bases from V and 3 bases from J, with 21 bases between. The CDR3 bases are TGCAGTGCTCCCCCCGTGGGAGCCTTTTCTACAGATACGCAGTATTTT. This translates into CSAPPVGAFSTDTQYF.

The chain is built from TRBV30 and TRBJ1-4, with unresolved D. Germline V gene data show CDR1 as GTSNPN and CDR2 as SVGIG (reference sequence). This CDR3 has 15 residues. V gave up 3 bases and J gave up 0 bases, with 11 bases separating them. CDR3 residues: CAWSGNRATNEKLFF. As DNA, the CDR3 is TGTGCCTGGAGCGGAAACAGAGCAACTAATGAAAAACTGTTTTTT.

CDR3 nucleotides: TGCGCCAGCAGCTTGGGACAGCAGAACACCGGGGAGCTGTTTTTT. Protein: CASSLGQQNTGELFF. V and J are TRBV5-1 and TRBJ2-2; possible D gene TRBD1, 5 bases. CDR1 and CDR2 from the germline V gene are SGHRS and YFSETQ. Trimming cost V 0 bases and J 1 base, with 7 bases left between them. The CDR3 is made up of 15 amino acids.

The V call is TRBV7-8, the J call TRBJ2-5, with D uncertain. Germline V lookup: CDR1 SGHVS, CDR2 FQNEAQ. CDR3 length equals 14 residues. Trimming pared 4 bases from V and 1 base from J, leaving 10 bases between. CDR3: CASSSEPIQETQYF. CDR3 coding DNA: TGTGCCAGCAGCTCTGAACCGATCCAAGAGACCCAGTACTTC.

In its sample, this clonotype was seen many times. This rearrangement joins TRBV20-1 to TRBJ2-1, with D perhaps TRBD2 (6 bases). CDR1 is DFQATT, CDR2 SNEGSKA, per germline (reference sequence). Trimming removed 5 bases at V and 0 bases at J, with 8 bases between. The CDR3 is 13 residues long. The DNA of the CDR3 is TGCAGTGCTGAGGAGGGCTCCTACAATGAGCAGTTCTTC. Protein: CSAEEGSYNEQFF.

As for this clonotype: Given a much more abundant clone one base away, this may be a read error. The chain couples TRBV4-2 to TRBJ1-5; D gene uncertain. Trimming stripped 1 base from V and 2 bases from J, with 12 bases between. This CDR3 contains 16 residues. Germline assignment: CDR1 LGHNA and CDR2 YNFKEQ. CDR3 sequence reads: CASSQAAGTGNQPQHF. The CDR3, as DNA: TGTGCCAGCAGCCAAGCCGCGGGCACGGGCAATCAGCCCCAGCATTTT.

About this clonotype itself: This may come from a read error, since a much larger clone is one base off. This chain uses TRBV27 with TRBJ2-7; D remains unclear. The CDR3 spans 14 residues. Germline-derived CDR1 and CDR2 are MNHEY and SMNVEV (reference sequence). In DNA form, the CDR3 reads TGTGCCAGCAGTGGTCACCAGAGCTCCCACGAGCAGTACTTC. As protein: CASSGHQSSHEQYF.

This chain links TRBV20-1 with TRBJ2-7, with D tentatively TRBD2 (5 bases). Per the germline V gene, CDR1 is DFQATT and CDR2 is SNEGSKA (reference sequence). Trimming stripped 1 base from V and 2 bases from J, with 12 bases between. This CDR3 is built from 14 residues. Written as DNA, the CDR3 is TGCAGTGCTAGAGGGCTAGCACCAACCTACGAGCAGTACTTC. It is translated as CSARGLAPTYEQYF.

On this clonotype itself: A much larger clonotype is one base distant, so this may be a read error. The chain employs TRBV5-1 and TRBJ2-5; D may correspond to TRBD1 or TRBD2 (6 bases each). CDR1 is SGHRS, CDR2 YFSETQ, per germline. This CDR3 has 13 amino acids. CDR3 in amino acids: CASSVDSRETRYF. The CDR3 DNA is TGCGCCAGCAGCGTGGACAGTCGGGAGACCCGGTACTTC.

V usage is TRBV3-1 and J usage is TRBJ1-1; D is possibly TRBD1 (6 bases). Per the germline V gene, CDR1 is LGHDT and CDR2 is YNNKEL (reference sequence). Trimming removed 0 bases at V and 7 bases at J, with 12 bases between. The CDR3 sequence is 14 residues long. CDR3 residues: CASSQEGRGGEAFF. The CDR3 nucleotides are TGTGCCAGCAGCCAAGAGGGCAGGGGTGGTGAAGCTTTCTTT.

The chain employs TRBV29-1 and TRBJ1-1; 7 nucleotides match TRBD1. The CDR3 has 13 amino acids. V gave up 7 bases and J gave up 0 bases; unmatched junction bases: 5. The V gene's germline CDR1 is SQVTM and CDR2 ANQGSEA. DNA for the CDR3: TGCAGCGCTGGGGACAGCATGAACACTGAAGCTTTCTTT. This sequence encodes CSAGDSMNTEAFF.

Concerning this clonotype itself: This sequence may be a read error, since a much larger clone differs from it by one base. This chain joins TRBV7-9 and TRBJ1-2; 7 bases align to TRBD1. CDR3 size: 14 residues. From germline, CDR1 is SEHNR and CDR2 FQNEAQ (reference sequence). The CDR3 region is CASSLGQNNYGCTF. DNA for the CDR3: TGTGCCAGCAGCTTGGGACAGAATAACTATGGCTGCACCTTC.

This clonotype was counted at least ten times. The CDR3 coding sequence is TGTGCCAGCTCACCACCGAGGGGACAGATCCAAGAGACCCAGTACTTC. Amino acids: CASSPPRGQIQETQYF. The chain couples TRBV18 to TRBJ2-5; the match to TRBD1 covers 7 bases. The germline V gene has CDR1 KGHSH and CDR2 LQKENI. The CDR3 totals 16 residues. J gave up 1 base and V 0 bases, and 5 bases lay outside the gene matches.

The rearrangement joins TRBV10-3 to TRBJ1-5; D not resolved. CDR1 and CDR2 (germline): ENHRY, SYGVKD. With 8 bases removed from V and 3 bases from J, the gap between germline ends came to 8 bases. The CDR3 runs 12 residues. CDR3 protein: CAISADNQPQHF. CDR3 nucleotides: TGTGCCATCTCGGCGGACAATCAGCCCCAGCATTTT.

The sample holds many counts of this clonotype. V gene TRBV7-9 combines with J gene TRBJ2-5; TRBD1 agrees at 7 bases. CDR1 is SEHNR and CDR2 is FQNEAQ in the germline V gene (reference sequence). The V gene end was trimmed by 4 bases and the J gene end by 2 bases; junction bases not matched to a gene: 7. The CDR3 has 15 residues. CDR3 sequence reads: CASSSRDREQETQYF. For the CDR3, the DNA is TGTGCCAGCAGCTCGCGAGACAGGGAGCAAGAGACCCAGTACTTC. Using reference TRBV7-9 and TRBJ2-5 for the parts outside the CDR3, the full variable domain is DTGVSQNPRHKITKRGQNVTFRCDPISEHNRLYWYRQTLGQGPEFLTYFQNEAQLEKSRLLSDRFSAERPKGSFSTLEIQRTEQGDSAMYLCASSSRDREQETQYFGPGTRLLVL.

This clonotype has a single count. CDR3 amino acids: CAGAPQGGNEQFF. The CDR3 DNA sequence: TGTGCCGGAGCTCCCCAGGGGGGCAATGAGCAGTTCTTC. V is TRBV7-2 and J is TRBJ2-1; tentative D call: TRBD1 (7 bases). This CDR3 has 13 amino acids. The V and J ends lost 11 bases and 6 bases respectively, with 17 bases between them. CDR1 is SGHTA and CDR2 is FQGNSA in the germline V gene.

This clonotype has more than one count but fewer than ten. A much larger clone lies one base from this, so it may be a read error. The chain joins TRBV9 to TRBJ2-1; a weak D match, TRBD2 (5 bases). This CDR3 is built from 13 residues. Germline CDR1 and CDR2: SGDLS and YYNGEE. The CDR3 DNA is TGTGTCAGCAGCGGACTTTCCAACAATGAGCAGTTCTTC. Translated, it gives CVSSGLSNNEQFF.

This chain links TRBV20-1 with TRBJ1-5, with 7 bases matching TRBD1. CDR3 size: 15 residues. Germline trimming cut 3 bases from V and 0 bases from J; bases unmatched to any gene: 5. Germline V gene lookup returns CDR1 DFQATT and CDR2 SNEGSKA (reference sequence). The CDR3 here is CSARDRRNSNQPQHF. The CDR3 DNA follows: TGCAGTGCTAGGGACAGGCGTAATAGCAATCAGCCCCAGCATTTT.

The rearrangement links TRBV5-5 to TRBJ1-5; D possibly corresponds to TRBD1 (6 bases). The germline CDR1 and CDR2 sequences are SGHKS and YYEKEE (reference sequence). V was pared by 4 bases and J by 3 bases, with 11 bases between. The CDR3 is 14 residues long. The CDR3 DNA sequence: TGTGCCAGCAGCCCGACAGGTCCCAATCAGCCCCAGCATTTT. Protein: CASSPTGPNQPQHF.

This clonotype was picked up many times. The gene calls are TRBV20-1 and TRBJ2-4, with a possible D match to TRBD1 (5 bases). This CDR3 has 15 amino acids. In germline, CDR1 is DFQATT, CDR2 SNEGSKA (reference sequence). Trimming stripped 3 bases from V and 0 bases from J, with 12 bases between. The CDR3 sequence: CSARYRTLAKNIQYF. CDR3 coding DNA: TGCAGTGCTAGGTACAGGACCCTAGCCAAAAACATTCAGTACTTC.

As to this clonotype: This may come from a read error, since a much larger clone is one base off. The rearrangement links TRBV3-1 to TRBJ2-6; TRBD1 is a possible D gene (5 bases). There are 13 residues in the CDR3. CDR1 is LGHDT and CDR2 is YNNKEL in the germline V gene (reference sequence). The CDR3 loop reads CASCRTGANVPTF. CDR3 sequence (DNA): TGTGCCAGCTGCCGAACTGGGGCCAACGTCCCGACTTTC.

The gene calls are TRBV7-9 and TRBJ2-5, with 8 bases aligning to TRBD2. The germline V gene has CDR1 SEHNR and CDR2 FQNEAQ (reference sequence). J lost 3 bases, V lost 4 bases, and 7 bases had no gene match. The CDR3 has 15 amino acids. The CDR3 spells CASSSFGLAEETQYF. The DNA for the CDR3 is TGTGCCAGCAGCTCCTTTGGACTAGCCGAAGAGACCCAGTACTTC.

The gene calls are TRBV7-2 and TRBJ1-4; 8 bases agree with TRBD1. The CDR3 extends over 14 amino acids. Losses at the gene ends were 3 bases for V and 6 bases for J; bases not matched to a gene: 3. Germline V CDR1 and CDR2: SGHTA, FQGNSA. Here the CDR3 reads CASSFRGRDEKLFF. CDR3 bases: TGTGCCAGCAGCTTCAGGGGGCGCGATGAAAAACTGTTTTTT.

This clonotype was counted only a few times. This chain uses TRBV12-3 or TRBV12-4 with TRBJ2-1; tentative D call: TRBD1 (6 bases). V was cut by 6 bases and J by 0 bases, with 15 bases left in between. The length of the CDR3 is 16 residues. For the CDR3, the DNA is TGTGCCAGCAGGCCCCTCAGGGGAAGCTCCTACAATGAGCAGTTCTTC. Translation gives CASRPLRGSSYNEQFF.

This clonotype was detected many times. The chain couples TRBV20-1 to TRBJ2-7; tentative D call: TRBD2 (7 bases). The CDR3 has 16 amino acids. CDR1 DFQATT and CDR2 SNEGSKA come from the germline V gene (reference sequence). The ends were cut back, 0 bases at V and 9 bases at J, with 24 bases in the middle. CDR3 sequence: CSAREGRAGLLGGQYF. DNA of the CDR3: TGCAGTGCTAGAGAAGGGAGAGCGGGGCTCTTAGGGGGGCAGTACTTC.

In the case of this clonotype: The junction departs from the called germline gene at one end, perhaps through a read error. The chain joins TRBV20-1 to TRBJ1-5; D possibly corresponds to TRBD1 (5 bases). From germline, CDR1 is DFQATT and CDR2 SNEGSKA (reference sequence). This CDR3 is built from 12 residues. In DNA, the CDR3 is TGCAGGGCTAGATCCGGGGGTCAGCCCCAGCATTTT. It encodes CRARSGGQPQHF.

The chain carries TRBV7-8 and TRBJ1-2, with TRBD1 matching 9 bases. With V trimmed by 5 bases and J by 7 bases, 8 bases remained unmatched. Germline CDR1 SGHVS, CDR2 FQNEAQ. The CDR3 length is 14 residues. The CDR3 DNA reads as TGTGCCAGCAGCCTCGGGACAGGGAAGTCTGGCTACACCTTC. It encodes CASSLGTGKSGYTF. Based on the CDR3 plus reference TRBV7-8 and TRBJ1-2, the full variable domain is GAGVSQSPRYKVAKRGQDVALRCDPISGHVSLFWYQQALGQGPEFLTYFQNEAQLDKSGLPSDRFFAERPEGSVSTLKIQRTQQEDSAVYLCASSLGTGKSGYTFGSGTRLTVV.